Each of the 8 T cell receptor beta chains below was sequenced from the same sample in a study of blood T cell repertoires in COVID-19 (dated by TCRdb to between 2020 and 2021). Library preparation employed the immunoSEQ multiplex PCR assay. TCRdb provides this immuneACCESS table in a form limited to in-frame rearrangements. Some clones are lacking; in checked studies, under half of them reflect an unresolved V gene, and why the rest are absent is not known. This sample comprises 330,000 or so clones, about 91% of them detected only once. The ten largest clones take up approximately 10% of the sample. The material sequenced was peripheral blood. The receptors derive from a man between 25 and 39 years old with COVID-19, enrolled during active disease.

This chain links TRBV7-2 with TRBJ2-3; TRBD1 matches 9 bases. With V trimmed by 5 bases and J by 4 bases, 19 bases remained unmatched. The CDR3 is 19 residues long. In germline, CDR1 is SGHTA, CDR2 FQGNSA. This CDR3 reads CASSHSRDRDWGGSDTQYF. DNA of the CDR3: TGTGCCAGCAGCCATTCCCGGGACAGGGATTGGGGGGGGTCAGATACGCAGTATTTT.

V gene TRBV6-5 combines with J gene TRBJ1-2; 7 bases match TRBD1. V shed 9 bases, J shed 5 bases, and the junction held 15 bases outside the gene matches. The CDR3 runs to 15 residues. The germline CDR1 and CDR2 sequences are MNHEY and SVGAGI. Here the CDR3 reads CASKPNRGLDYGYTF. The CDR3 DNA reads TGTGCCAGTAAACCTAACAGGGGCTTGGATTATGGCTACACCTTC.

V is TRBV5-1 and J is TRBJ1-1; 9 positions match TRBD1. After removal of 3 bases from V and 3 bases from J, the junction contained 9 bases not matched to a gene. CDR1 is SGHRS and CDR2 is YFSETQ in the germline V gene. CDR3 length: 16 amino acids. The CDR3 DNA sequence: TGCGCCAGCAGCTGGGGACAGGGACGAGGATACACTGAAGCTTTCTTT. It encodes CASSWGQGRGYTEAFF.

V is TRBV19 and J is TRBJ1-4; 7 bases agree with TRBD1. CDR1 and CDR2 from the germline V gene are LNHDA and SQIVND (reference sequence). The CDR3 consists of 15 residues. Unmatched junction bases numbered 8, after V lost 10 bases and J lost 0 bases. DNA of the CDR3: TGTGCCACGTCGTACAGGGGAACAACTAATGAAAAACTGTTTTTT. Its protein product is CATSYRGTTNEKLFF.

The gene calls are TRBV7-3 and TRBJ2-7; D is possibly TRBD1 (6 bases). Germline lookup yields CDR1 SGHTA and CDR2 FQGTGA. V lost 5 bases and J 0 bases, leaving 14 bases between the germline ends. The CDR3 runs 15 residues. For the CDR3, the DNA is TGTGCCAGCAGCCTTACAGGGTCACCCTCCTACGAGCAGTACTTC. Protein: CASSLTGSPSYEQYF.

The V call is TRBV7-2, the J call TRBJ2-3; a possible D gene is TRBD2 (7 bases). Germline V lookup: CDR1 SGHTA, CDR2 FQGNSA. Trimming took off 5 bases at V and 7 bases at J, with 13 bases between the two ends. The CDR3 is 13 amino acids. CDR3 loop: CASSRGALNTQYF. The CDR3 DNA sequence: TGTGCCAGCAGCCGGGGGGCGCTAAATACGCAGTATTTT.

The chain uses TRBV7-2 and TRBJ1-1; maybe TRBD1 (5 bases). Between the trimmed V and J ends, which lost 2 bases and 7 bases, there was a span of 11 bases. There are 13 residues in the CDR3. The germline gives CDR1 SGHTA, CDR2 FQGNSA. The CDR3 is CASSLYQGLEAFF. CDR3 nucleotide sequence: TGTGCCAGCAGCTTATACCAGGGACTTGAAGCTTTCTTT.

The CDR3 DNA is TGTGCCAGCAGTTTAATGTTAGGGGATGATGAGCAGTTCTTC. Translated: CASSLMLGDDEQFF. The chain has TRBV28 and TRBJ2-1, with a possible D match to TRBD1 (5 bases). The CDR3 sequence is 14 residues long. Germline V CDR1 and CDR2: MDHEN, SYDVKM. With 2 bases removed from V and 8 bases from J, the gap between germline ends came to 13 bases.